The clone carrying this T cell receptor (beta chain) was counted a single time. Antigen specificity is unknown. This sample was taken from a study of siplizumab effects on memory and regulatory T cells. Study-wide points: Solely a minor proportion of alloreactive clones could be assigned to unstimulated subsets. No assignable naive or memory phenotype existed for roughly 80-96% of proliferating CD4+ or CD8+ clones.

The repertoire was sequenced with immunoSEQ multiplex PCR; TCRdb's copy has only in-frame clones and lacks some. The sample yields roughly 120,000 clones, approximately 94% seen once. The CDR3 has 17 residues. The ends lost 4 bases at V and 2 bases at J; junction bases unmatched: 10. Germline-derived CDR1 and CDR2 are MNHNS and SASEGT. The chain combines TRBV6-1 with TRBJ2-1; 8 bases fit TRBD2. The specimen sequenced was non-Treg CD4+ T cells sorted from blood. This receptor was taken from a human donor in good health. CDR3 DNA sequence: TGTGCCAGCAGTGCCTACCTCGGGGGGGGTACCTACAATGAGCAGTTCTTC. It is translated as CASSAYLGGGTYNEQFF.